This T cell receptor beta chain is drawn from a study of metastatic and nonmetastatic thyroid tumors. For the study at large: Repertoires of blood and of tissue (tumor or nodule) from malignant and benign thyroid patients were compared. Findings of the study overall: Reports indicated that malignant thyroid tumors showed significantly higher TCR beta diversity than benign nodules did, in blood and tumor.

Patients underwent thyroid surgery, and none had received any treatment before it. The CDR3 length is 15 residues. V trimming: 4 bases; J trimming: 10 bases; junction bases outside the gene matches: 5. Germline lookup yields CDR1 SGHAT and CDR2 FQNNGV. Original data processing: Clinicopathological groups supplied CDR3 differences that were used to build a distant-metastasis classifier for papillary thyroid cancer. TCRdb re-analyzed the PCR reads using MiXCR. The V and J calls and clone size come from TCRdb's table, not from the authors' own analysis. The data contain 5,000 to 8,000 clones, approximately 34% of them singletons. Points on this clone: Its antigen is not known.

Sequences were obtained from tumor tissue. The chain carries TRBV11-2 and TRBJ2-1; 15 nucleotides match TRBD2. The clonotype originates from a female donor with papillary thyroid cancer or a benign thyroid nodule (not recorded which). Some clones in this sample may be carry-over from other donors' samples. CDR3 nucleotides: TGTGCCAGCAGCTCCCGGACTAGCGGGAGGGCCGAGCAGTTCTTC. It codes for CASSSRTSGRAEQFF. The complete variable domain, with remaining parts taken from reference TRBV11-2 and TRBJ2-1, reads EAGVAQSPRYKIIEKRQSVAFWCNPISGHATLYWYQQILGQGPKLLIQFQNNGVVDDSQLPKDRFSAERLKGVDSTLKIQPAKLEDSAVYLCASSSRTSGRAEQFFGPGTRLTVL.